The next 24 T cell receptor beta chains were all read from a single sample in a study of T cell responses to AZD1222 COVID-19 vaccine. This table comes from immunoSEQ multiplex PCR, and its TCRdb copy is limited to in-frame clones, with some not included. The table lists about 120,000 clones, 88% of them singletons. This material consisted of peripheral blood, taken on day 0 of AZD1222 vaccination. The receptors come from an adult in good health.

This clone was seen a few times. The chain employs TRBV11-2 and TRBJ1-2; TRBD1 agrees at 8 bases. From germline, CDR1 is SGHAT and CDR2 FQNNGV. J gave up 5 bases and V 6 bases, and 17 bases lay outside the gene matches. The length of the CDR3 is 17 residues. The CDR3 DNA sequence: TGTGCCAGCAGTACCAATCCGGGACAGGCTAATGTTTATGGCTACACCTTC. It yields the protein CASSTNPGQANVYGYTF.

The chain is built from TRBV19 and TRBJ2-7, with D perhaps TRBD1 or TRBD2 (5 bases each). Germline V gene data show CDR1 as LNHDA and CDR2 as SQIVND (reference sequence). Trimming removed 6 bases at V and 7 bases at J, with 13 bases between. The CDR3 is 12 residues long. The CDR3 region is CASSGDPLEQYF. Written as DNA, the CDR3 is TGTGCCAGTAGCGGGGACCCTTTGGAGCAGTACTTC.

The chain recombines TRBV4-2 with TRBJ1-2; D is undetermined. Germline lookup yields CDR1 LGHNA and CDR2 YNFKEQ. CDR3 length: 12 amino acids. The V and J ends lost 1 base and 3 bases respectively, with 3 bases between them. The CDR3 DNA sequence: TGTGCCAGCAGCCAAGGGGACTATGGCTACACCTTC. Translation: CASSQGDYGYTF.

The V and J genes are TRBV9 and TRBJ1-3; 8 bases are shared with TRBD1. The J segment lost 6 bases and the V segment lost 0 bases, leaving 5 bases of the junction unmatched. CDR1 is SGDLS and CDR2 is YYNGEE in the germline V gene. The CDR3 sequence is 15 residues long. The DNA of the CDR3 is TGTGCCAGCAGCGTAGAGGACAGGGCCCTAAACACCATATATTTT. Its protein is CASSVEDRALNTIYF.

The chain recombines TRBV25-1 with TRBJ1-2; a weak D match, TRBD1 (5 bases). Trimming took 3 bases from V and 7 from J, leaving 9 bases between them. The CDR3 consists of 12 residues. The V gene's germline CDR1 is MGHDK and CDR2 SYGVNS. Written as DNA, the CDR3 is TGTGCCAGCAGTGATACAGGACCTGGCTACACCTTC. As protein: CASSDTGPGYTF.

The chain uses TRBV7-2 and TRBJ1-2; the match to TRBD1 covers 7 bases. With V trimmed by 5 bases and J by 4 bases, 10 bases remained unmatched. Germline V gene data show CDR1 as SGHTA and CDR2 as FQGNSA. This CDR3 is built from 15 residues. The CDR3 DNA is TGTGCCAGCAGCCCGCCGGGGACAGCGAGCTATGGCTACACCTTC. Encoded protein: CASSPPGTASYGYTF. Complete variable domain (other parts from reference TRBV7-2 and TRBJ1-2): GAGVSQSPSNKVTEKGKDVELRCDPISGHTALYWYRQSLGQGLEFLIYFQGNSAPDKSGLPSDRFSAERTGGSVSTLTIQRTQQEDSAVYLCASSPPGTASYGYTFGSGTRLTVV.

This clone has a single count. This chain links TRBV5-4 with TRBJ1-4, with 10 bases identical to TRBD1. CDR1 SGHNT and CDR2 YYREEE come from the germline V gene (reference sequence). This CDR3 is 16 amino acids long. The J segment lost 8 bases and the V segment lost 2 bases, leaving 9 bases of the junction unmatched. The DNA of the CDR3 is TGTGCCAGCAGCTTCACCGGGACAGGGGTCGAAGAAAAACTGTTTTTT. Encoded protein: CASSFTGTGVEEKLFF.

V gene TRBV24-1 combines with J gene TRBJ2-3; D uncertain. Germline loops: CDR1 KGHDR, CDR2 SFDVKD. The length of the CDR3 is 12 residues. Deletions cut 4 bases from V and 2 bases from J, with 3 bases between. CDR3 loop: CATSDATDTQYF. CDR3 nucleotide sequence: TGTGCCACCAGTGACGCCACAGATACGCAGTATTTT.

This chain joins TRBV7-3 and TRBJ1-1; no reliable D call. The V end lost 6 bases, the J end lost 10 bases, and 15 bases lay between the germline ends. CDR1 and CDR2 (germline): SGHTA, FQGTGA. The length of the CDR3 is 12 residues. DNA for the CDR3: TGTGCCAGCAGTCAACCTCCCTATCCAGCTTTCTTT. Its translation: CASSQPPYPAFF.

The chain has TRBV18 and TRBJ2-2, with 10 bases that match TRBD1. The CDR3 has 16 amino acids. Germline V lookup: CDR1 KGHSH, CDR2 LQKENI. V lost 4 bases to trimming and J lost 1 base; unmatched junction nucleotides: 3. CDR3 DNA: TGTGCCAGCTCACTTGGGACAGGGGAGAACACCGGGGAGCTGTTTTTT. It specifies CASSLGTGENTGELFF.

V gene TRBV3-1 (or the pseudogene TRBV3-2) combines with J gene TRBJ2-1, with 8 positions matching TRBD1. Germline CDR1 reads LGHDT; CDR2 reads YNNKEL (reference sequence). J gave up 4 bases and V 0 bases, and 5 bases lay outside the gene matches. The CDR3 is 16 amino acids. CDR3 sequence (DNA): TGTGCCAGCAGCCAAGATCCGGGACAGGCGTACAATGAGCAGTTCTTC. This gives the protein CASSQDPGQAYNEQFF.

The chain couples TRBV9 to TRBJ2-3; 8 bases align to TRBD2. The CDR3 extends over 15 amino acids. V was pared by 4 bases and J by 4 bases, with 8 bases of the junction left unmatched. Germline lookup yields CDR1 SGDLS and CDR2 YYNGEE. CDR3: CASSPDGTRADTQYF. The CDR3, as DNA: TGTGCCAGCAGCCCAGACGGGACTAGGGCAGATACGCAGTATTTT.

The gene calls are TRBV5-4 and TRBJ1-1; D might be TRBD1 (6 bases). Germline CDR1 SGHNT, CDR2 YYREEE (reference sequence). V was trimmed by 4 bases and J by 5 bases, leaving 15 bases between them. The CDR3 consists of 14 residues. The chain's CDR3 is CASSPHGGPTEAFF. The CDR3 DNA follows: TGTGCCAGCAGCCCCCACGGGGGCCCGACTGAAGCTTTCTTT.

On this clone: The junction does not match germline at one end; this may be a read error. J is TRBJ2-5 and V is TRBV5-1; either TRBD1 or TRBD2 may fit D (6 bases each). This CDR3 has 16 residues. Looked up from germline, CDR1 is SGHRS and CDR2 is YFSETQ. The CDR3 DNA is TGCGCCAGCGGCTTACAGTCCATAGGAGGGGGAGAGACCCAGTACTTC. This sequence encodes CASGLQSIGGGETQYF.

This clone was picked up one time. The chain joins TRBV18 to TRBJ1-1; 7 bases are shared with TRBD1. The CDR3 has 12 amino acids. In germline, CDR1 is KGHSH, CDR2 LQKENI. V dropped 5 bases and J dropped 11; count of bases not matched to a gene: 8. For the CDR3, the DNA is TGTGCCAGCTCAGCTACAGGGGTTGGGGCTTTCTTT. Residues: CASSATGVGAFF.

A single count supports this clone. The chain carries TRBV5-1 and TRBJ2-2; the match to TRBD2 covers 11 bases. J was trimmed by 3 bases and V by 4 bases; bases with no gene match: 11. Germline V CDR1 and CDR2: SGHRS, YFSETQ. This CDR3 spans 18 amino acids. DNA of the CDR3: TGCGCCAGCAGCCCGATTTCGCCTAGCGGGGGGCACACCGGGGAGCTGTTTTTT. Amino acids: CASSPISPSGGHTGELFF. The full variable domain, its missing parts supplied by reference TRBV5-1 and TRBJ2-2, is KAGVTQTPRYLIKTRGQQVTLSCSPISGHRSVSWYQQTPGQGLQFLFEYFSETQRNKGNFPGRFSGRQFSNSRSEMNVSTLELGDSALYLCASSPISPSGGHTGELFFGEGSRLTVL.

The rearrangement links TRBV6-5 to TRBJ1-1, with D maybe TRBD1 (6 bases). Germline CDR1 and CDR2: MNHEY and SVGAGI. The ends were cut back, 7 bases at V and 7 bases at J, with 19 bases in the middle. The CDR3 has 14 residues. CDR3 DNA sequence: TGTGCCAGCACCGTTTTGGACAGAGAGATTGAAGCTTTCTTT. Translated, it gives CASTVLDREIEAFF.

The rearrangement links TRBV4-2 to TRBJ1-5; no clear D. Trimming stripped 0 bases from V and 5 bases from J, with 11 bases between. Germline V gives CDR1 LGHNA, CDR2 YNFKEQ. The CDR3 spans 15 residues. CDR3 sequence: CASSQESGWDQPQHF. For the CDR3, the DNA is TGTGCCAGCAGCCAAGAGTCGGGGTGGGATCAGCCCCAGCATTTT.

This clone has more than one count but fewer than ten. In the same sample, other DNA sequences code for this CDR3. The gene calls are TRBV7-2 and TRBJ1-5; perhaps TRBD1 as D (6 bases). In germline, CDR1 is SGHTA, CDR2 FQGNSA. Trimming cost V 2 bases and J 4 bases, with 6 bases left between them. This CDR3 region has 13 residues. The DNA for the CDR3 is TGTGCCAGCAGCTTAAGGGGGAATCAGCCCCAGCATTTT. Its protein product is CASSLRGNQPQHF.

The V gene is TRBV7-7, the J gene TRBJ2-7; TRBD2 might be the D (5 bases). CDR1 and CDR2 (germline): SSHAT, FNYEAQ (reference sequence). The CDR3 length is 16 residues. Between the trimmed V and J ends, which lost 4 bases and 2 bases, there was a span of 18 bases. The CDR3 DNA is TGTGCCAGCAGCTCAGCCGCGGGCCGTTTGACCTACGAGCAGTACTTC. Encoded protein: CASSSAAGRLTYEQYF.

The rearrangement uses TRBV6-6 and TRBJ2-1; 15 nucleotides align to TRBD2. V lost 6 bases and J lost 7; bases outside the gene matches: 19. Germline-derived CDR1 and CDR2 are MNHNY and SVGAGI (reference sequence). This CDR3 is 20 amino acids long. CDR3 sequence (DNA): TGTGCCAGCAGCACCTCCTCCCCGGGACTAGCGGGGGGCCACCTAAATGAGCAGTTCTTC. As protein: CASSTSSPGLAGGHLNEQFF.

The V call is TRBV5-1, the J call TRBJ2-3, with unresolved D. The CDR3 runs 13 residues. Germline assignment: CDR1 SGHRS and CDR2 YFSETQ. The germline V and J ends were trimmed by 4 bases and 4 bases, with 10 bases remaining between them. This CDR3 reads CASSQPPPDTQYF. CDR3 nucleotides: TGCGCCAGCAGCCAACCCCCCCCAGATACGCAGTATTTT.

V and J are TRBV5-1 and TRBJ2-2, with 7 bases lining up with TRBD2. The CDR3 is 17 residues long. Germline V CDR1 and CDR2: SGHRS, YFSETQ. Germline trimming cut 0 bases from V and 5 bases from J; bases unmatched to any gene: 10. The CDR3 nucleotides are TGCGCCAGCAGCTTGGACCCACGACTAGCTCGTACCGGGGAGCTGTTTTTT. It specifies CASSLDPRLARTGELFF.

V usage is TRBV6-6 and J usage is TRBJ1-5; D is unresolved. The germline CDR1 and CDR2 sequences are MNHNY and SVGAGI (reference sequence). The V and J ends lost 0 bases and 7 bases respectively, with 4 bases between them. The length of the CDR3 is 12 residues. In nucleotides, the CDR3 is TGTGCCAGCAGTTACTCGTTACAGCCCCAGCATTTT. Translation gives CASSYSLQPQHF.